The 25 T cell receptor beta chains reported below all come from one sample, sequenced in a study of shared clonotypes between healthy human individuals. Profiling relied on immunoSEQ multiplex PCR, and the TCRdb table lists in-frame clones only, not all of them. The data show approximately 940,000 clones, around 80% seen once. The source material was memory CD4+ T cells sorted from blood. Subset indicated: CD45RA-negative fraction. All receptors come from a man in his late teens or twenties in good health.

This clone was seen at least ten times. The V call is TRBV7-2, the J call TRBJ2-2; TRBD1 matches 9 bases. Per germline, CDR1 SGHTA and CDR2 FQGNSA. The CDR3 is 15 residues long. J lost 7 bases, V lost 4 bases, and 7 bases had no gene match. CDR3 loop: CASSSRQGVNGELFF. In DNA form, the CDR3 reads TGTGCCAGCAGCTCCCGACAGGGGGTCAACGGGGAGCTGTTTTTT.

The V call is TRBV5-1, the J call TRBJ2-1; no clear D gene. This CDR3 has 14 residues. Trimming cost V 0 bases and J 7 bases, with 11 bases left between them. Looked up from germline, CDR1 is SGHRS and CDR2 is YFSETQ. CDR3 amino acids: CASSLGVVGNEQFF. Here the CDR3 DNA reads TGCGCCAGCAGCTTGGGTGTTGTGGGAAATGAGCAGTTCTTC.

Concerning this clone itself: A read error is possible here, since a much larger clone lies one base away. The V and J genes are TRBV27 and TRBJ2-7; 10 nucleotides agree with TRBD1. Trimming removed 8 bases from V and 3 bases from J; junction bases left unmatched: 4. The CDR3 runs 13 residues. Germline CDR1 reads MNHEY; CDR2 reads SMNVEV (reference sequence). CDR3 sequence reads: CASGRTGGYEQYF. The CDR3 DNA reads as TGTGCCAGCGGTCGGACAGGGGGCTACGAGCAGTACTTC.

This clone occurred many times. The chain joins TRBV30 to TRBJ1-3; D perhaps matches TRBD1 (6 bases). V gave up 1 base and J gave up 0 bases, with 13 bases separating them. CDR3 size: 16 residues. CDR1 is GTSNPN, CDR2 SVGIG, per germline (reference sequence). The CDR3: CAWSDLQGSSGNTIYF. As DNA, the CDR3 is TGTGCCTGGAGTGACCTCCAGGGGAGCTCTGGAAACACCATATATTTT.

The CDR3 loop reads CASSEQMFNEQFF. CDR3 coding DNA: TGTGCCAGCAGTGAACAGATGTTCAATGAGCAGTTCTTC. J is TRBJ2-1 and V is TRBV2; D remains unclear. CDR3 size: 13 residues. Germline V lookup: CDR1 SNHLY, CDR2 FYNNEI. With 2 bases removed from V and 6 bases from J, the gap between germline ends came to 8 bases.

This rearrangement joins TRBV5-1 to TRBJ1-3; maybe TRBD1 (6 bases). The ends were cut back, 0 bases at V and 0 bases at J, with 10 bases in the middle. The CDR3 consists of 16 residues. The germline V gene encodes CDR1 SGHRS and CDR2 YFSETQ. CDR3: CASSLGTADSGNTIYF. CDR3 bases: TGCGCCAGCAGCTTGGGGACAGCCGACTCTGGAAACACCATATATTTT.

The rearrangement uses TRBV5-1 and TRBJ2-4; D not certain. Germline values: CDR1 SGHRS, CDR2 YFSETQ. Trimming stripped 4 bases from V and 8 bases from J, with 13 bases between. CDR3 size: 13 residues. The CDR3 here is CASSLGVMDIQYF. The CDR3, as DNA: TGCGCCAGCAGCCTGGGTGTTATGGACATTCAGTACTTC.

This chain connects TRBV6-1 to TRBJ2-3; D remains ambiguous. Germline V gives CDR1 MNHNS, CDR2 SASEGT. Trimming shortened V by 2 bases and J by 1 base, and 7 bases separated the two germline ends. The CDR3 contains 14 residues. CDR3 region: CASSEIIRTDTQYF. The CDR3 nucleotides are TGTGCCAGCAGTGAAATCATCCGCACAGATACGCAGTATTTT.

V gene TRBV6-6 combines with J gene TRBJ2-1, with 8 bases matching TRBD2. CDR1 and CDR2 (germline): MNHNY, SVGAGI (reference sequence). There are 14 residues in the CDR3. Trimming removed 3 bases from V and 5 bases from J; junction bases left unmatched: 3. CDR3 nucleotide sequence: TGTGCCAGCAGTTATCTAGCGGGTAACAATGAGCAGTTCTTC. Protein sequence: CASSYLAGNNEQFF.

This clone was counted only a few times. This chain connects TRBV7-2 to TRBJ2-7; a possible D gene is TRBD1 (5 bases). Germline values: CDR1 SGHTA, CDR2 FQGNSA. The CDR3 extends over 12 amino acids. Trimming pared 2 bases from V and 3 bases from J, leaving 5 bases between. The CDR3 is CASSLRGYEQYF. DNA of the CDR3: TGTGCCAGCAGCTTAAGGGGCTACGAGCAGTACTTC. Complete variable domain (other parts from reference TRBV7-2 and TRBJ2-7): GAGVSQSPSNKVTEKGKDVELRCDPISGHTALYWYRQSLGQGLEFLIYFQGNSAPDKSGLPSDRFSAERTGGSVSTLTIQRTQQEDSAVYLCASSLRGYEQYFGPGTRLTVT.

This sequence joins TRBV15 and TRBJ1-2; D gene ambiguous. This CDR3 is 14 amino acids long. Trimming took 0 bases from V and 4 from J, leaving 9 bases between them. Germline V gene data show CDR1 as LNHNV and CDR2 as YYDKDF (reference sequence). The CDR3 DNA sequence: TGTGCCACCAGCAGAGACAGGTTTGCCTATGGCTACACCTTC. Its translation is CATSRDRFAYGYTF.

The chain uses TRBV5-1 and TRBJ1-1; D gene unclear. CDR1 and CDR2 (germline): SGHRS, YFSETQ. Trimming took 3 bases from V and 3 from J, leaving 9 bases between them. The CDR3 has 13 amino acids. CDR3 sequence: CASSSIVDTEAFF. The CDR3 region has the DNA TGCGCCAGCAGCTCCATCGTGGACACTGAAGCTTTCTTT.

The chain links TRBV29-1 to TRBJ2-3; 10 bases fit TRBD2. The ends lost 4 bases at V and 1 base at J; junction bases unmatched: 5. Germline values: CDR1 SQVTM, CDR2 ANQGSEA. This CDR3 spans 15 amino acids. CDR3: CSVARTSGGTDTQYF. The DNA of the CDR3 is TGCAGCGTTGCGCGGACTAGCGGCGGCACAGATACGCAGTATTTT.

The V gene is TRBV6-1, the J gene TRBJ1-1, with 7 positions matching TRBD1. Per the germline V gene, CDR1 is MNHNS and CDR2 is SASEGT. The CDR3 has 15 residues. The trim removed 7 bases at V and 7 bases at J, leaving 15 bases unmatched. The CDR3 DNA is TGTGCCAGCACCTCGCCGGGACAGCCCCCCCATGAAGCTTTCTTT. It specifies CASTSPGQPPHEAFF.

This chain links TRBV5-5 with TRBJ1-2; no clear D. Trimming shortened V by 0 bases and J by 4 bases, and 13 bases separated the two germline ends. This CDR3 has 15 amino acids. CDR1 is SGHKS and CDR2 is YYEKEE in the germline V gene (reference sequence). The CDR3 sequence: CASSLEDQVSYGYTF. The DNA of the CDR3 is TGTGCCAGCAGCTTGGAGGACCAGGTCTCCTATGGCTACACCTTC.

This clone was seen at least ten times. The chain uses TRBV5-6 and TRBJ1-4; TRBD1 matches 8 bases. After removal of 3 bases from V and 8 bases from J, the junction contained 9 bases not matched to a gene. The germline V gene encodes CDR1 SGHDT and CDR2 YYEEEE. The CDR3 consists of 15 residues. This CDR3 reads CASSYKDRVREKLFF. CDR3 DNA: TGTGCCAGCAGCTACAAGGACAGGGTGAGAGAAAAACTGTTTTTT.

This chain joins TRBV6-5 and TRBJ2-3; D possibly corresponds to TRBD2 (5 bases). Trimming pared 10 bases from V and 9 bases from J, leaving 14 bases between. The CDR3 has 11 amino acids. Per germline, CDR1 MNHEY and CDR2 SVGAGI. DNA of the CDR3: TGTGCCACCCTTTACGGGGAGACGCAGTATTTT. It codes for CATLYGETQYF.

Comments on this clone: One base separates it from a far larger clone, so it is likely a read error. The rearrangement links TRBV14 to TRBJ1-1; 8 nucleotides align to TRBD1. With V trimmed by 4 bases and J by 8 bases, 0 bases remained unmatched. CDR1 is SGHDN, CDR2 FVKESK, per germline. The CDR3 spans 11 residues. The CDR3 bases are TGTGCCAGCAGCCGGGACAGGGAAGCTTTCTTT. Translation: CASSRDREAFF. The full variable domain, with the rest looked up from reference TRBV14 and TRBJ1-1, is EAGVTQFPSHSVIEKGQTVTLRCDPISGHDNLYWYRRVMGKEIKFLLHFVKESKQDESGMPNNRFLAERTGGTYSTLKVQPAELEDSGVYFCASSRDREAFFGQGTRLTVV.

The chain combines TRBV5-1 with TRBJ2-1, with D unresolved. With 5 bases removed from V and 9 bases from J, the gap between germline ends came to 9 bases. The CDR3 runs to 11 residues. Germline assignment: CDR1 SGHRS and CDR2 YFSETQ. The CDR3 loop reads CASRFGIEQFF. In nucleotides, the CDR3 is TGCGCCAGCAGGTTCGGAATTGAGCAGTTCTTC.

The chain links TRBV19 to TRBJ2-6; no definite D call. Germline lookup yields CDR1 LNHDA and CDR2 SQIVND (reference sequence). CDR3 size: 15 residues. V dropped 5 bases and J dropped 2 bases, with 10 bases sitting between them. The CDR3 DNA reads TGTGCCAGTAGTTTCCATCGTACTGGGGCCAACGTCCTGACTTTC. Residues: CASSFHRTGANVLTF.

This clone appeared a single time. The J gene is TRBJ1-3, the V gene TRBV19; TRBD1 might be the D (6 bases). V dropped 5 bases and J dropped 6 bases, with 11 bases sitting between them. The length of the CDR3 is 13 residues. In germline, CDR1 is LNHDA, CDR2 SQIVND (reference sequence). The CDR3 sequence: CASSSTGLNTIYF. The CDR3 bases are TGTGCCAGTAGTTCGACAGGACTAAACACCATATATTTT.

The table lists this clone with a few counts. This same CDR3 is encoded by further DNA sequences in the sample. This rearrangement joins TRBV18 to TRBJ2-2, with 8 bases aligning to TRBD1. V gave up 2 bases and J gave up 5 bases; unmatched junction bases: 4. Per the germline V gene, CDR1 is KGHSH and CDR2 is LQKENI. This CDR3 is 15 amino acids long. The CDR3 sequence is CASSPRTGRTGELFF. In DNA, the CDR3 is TGTGCCAGCTCACCAAGGACAGGGAGAACCGGGGAGCTGTTTTTT.

V usage is TRBV28 and J usage is TRBJ1-4, with TRBD1 matching 8 bases. The CDR3 totals 13 residues. Germline CDR1 reads MDHEN; CDR2 reads SYDVKM. The ends lost 6 bases at V and 8 bases at J; junction bases unmatched: 5. The CDR3 DNA follows: TGTGCCAGCAGGGAACAGGGGGTAGAAAAACTGTTTTTT. Amino acids: CASREQGVEKLFF.

A word on this clone: The sample contains more than one DNA sequence encoding this CDR3. The rearrangement joins TRBV7-2 to TRBJ2-3; weak D call: TRBD2 (5 bases). V shed 1 base and J shed 4 bases, with 6 bases lying between them. CDR3 length equals 13 residues. The germline CDR1 and CDR2 sequences are SGHTA and FQGNSA. The CDR3 is CASSLERADTQYF. The CDR3 DNA reads TGTGCCAGCAGCTTAGAGAGGGCAGATACGCAGTATTTT.

As DNA, the CDR3 is TGTGCCAGCAGCTTAGACAGGCAGAGGACCTACGAGCAGTACTTC. As protein: CASSLDRQRTYEQYF. The genes are TRBV7-8 and TRBJ2-7; TRBD1 is a possible D gene (5 bases). Per germline, CDR1 SGHVS and CDR2 FQNEAQ. Between the trimmed V and J ends, which lost 1 base and 2 bases, there was a span of 12 bases. This CDR3 has 15 amino acids.